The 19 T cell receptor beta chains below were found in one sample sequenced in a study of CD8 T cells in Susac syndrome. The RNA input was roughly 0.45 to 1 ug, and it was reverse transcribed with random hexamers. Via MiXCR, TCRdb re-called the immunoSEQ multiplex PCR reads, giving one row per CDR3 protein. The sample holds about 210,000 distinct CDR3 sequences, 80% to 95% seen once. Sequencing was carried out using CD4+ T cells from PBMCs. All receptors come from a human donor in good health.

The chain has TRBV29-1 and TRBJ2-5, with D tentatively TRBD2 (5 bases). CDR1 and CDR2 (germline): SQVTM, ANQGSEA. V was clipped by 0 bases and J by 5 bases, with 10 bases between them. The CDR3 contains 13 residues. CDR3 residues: CSVEDLRRETQYF. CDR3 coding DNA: TGCAGCGTTGAAGATCTCCGGAGGGAGACCCAGTACTTC.

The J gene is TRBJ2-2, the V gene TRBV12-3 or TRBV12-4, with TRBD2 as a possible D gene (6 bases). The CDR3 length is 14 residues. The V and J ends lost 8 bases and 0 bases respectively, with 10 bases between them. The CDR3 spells CASGIAANTGELFF. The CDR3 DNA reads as TGTGCCAGCGGGATAGCGGCGAACACCGGGGAGCTGTTTTTT.

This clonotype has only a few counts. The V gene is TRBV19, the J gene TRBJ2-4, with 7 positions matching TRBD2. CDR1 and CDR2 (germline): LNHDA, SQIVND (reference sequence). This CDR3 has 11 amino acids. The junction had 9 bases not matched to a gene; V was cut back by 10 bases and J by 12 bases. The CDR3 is CATRGGGTQYF. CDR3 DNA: TGTGCCACCCGTGGCGGGGGAACTCAGTACTTC.

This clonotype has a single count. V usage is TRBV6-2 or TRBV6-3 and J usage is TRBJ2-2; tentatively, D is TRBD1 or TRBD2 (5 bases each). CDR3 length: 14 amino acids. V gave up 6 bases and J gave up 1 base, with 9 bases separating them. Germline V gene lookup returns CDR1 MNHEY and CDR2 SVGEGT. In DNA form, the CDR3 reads TGTGCCAGCAGGGATGGGGGGAACACCGGGGAGCTGTTTTTT. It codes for CASRDGGNTGELFF.

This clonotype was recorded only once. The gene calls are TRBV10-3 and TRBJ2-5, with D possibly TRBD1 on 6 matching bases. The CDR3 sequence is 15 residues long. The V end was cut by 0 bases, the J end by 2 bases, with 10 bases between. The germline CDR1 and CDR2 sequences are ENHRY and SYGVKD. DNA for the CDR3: TGTGCCATCAGTGAGTCGATAGGACAGCAAGAGACCCAGTACTTC. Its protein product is CAISESIGQQETQYF.

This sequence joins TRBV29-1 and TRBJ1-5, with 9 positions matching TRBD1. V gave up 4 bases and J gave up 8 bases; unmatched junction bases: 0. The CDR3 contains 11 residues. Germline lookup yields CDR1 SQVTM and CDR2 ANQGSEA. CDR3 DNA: TGCAGCGTTGGGACAGGGGAGCCCCAGCATTTT. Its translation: CSVGTGEPQHF.

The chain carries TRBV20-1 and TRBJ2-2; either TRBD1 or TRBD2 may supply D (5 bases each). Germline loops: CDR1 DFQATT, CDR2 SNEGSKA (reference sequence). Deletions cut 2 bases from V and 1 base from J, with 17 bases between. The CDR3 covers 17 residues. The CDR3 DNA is TGCAGTGCTAGACCTAGGGACGGTGGGGGGAACACCGGGGAGCTGTTTTTT. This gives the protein CSARPRDGGGNTGELFF.

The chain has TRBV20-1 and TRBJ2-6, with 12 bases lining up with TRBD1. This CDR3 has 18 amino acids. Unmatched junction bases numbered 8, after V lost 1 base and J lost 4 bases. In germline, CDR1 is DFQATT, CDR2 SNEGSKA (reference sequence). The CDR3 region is CSARGLGDRGLGANVLTF. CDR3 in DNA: TGCAGTGCTAGAGGTCTCGGGGACAGGGGGCTCGGGGCCAACGTCCTGACTTTC.

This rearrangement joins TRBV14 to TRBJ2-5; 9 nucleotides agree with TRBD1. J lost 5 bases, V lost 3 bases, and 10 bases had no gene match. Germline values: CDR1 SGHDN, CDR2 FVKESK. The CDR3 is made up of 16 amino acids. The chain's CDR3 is CASSHIGQGKGETQYF. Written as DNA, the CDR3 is TGTGCCAGCAGCCACATCGGACAGGGGAAGGGGGAGACCCAGTACTTC.

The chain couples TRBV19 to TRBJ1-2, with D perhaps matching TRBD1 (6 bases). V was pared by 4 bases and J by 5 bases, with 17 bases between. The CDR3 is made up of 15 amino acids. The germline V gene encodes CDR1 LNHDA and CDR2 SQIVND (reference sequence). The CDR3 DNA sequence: TGTGCCAGTAGTAGACGCACAGGGAAAGGGTATGGCTACACCTTC. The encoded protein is CASSRRTGKGYGYTF.

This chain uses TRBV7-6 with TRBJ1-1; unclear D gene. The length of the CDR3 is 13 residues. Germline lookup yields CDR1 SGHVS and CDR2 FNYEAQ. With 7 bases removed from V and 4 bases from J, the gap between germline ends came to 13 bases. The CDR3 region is CASTKAGGTEAFF. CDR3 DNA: TGTGCCAGCACCAAGGCTGGAGGCACTGAAGCTTTCTTT.

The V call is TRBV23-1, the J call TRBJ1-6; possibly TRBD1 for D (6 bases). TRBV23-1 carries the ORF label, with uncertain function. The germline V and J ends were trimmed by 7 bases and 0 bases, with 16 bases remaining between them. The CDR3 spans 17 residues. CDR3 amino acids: CASTEGRGSSYNSPLHF. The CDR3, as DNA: TGCGCCAGCACCGAGGGAAGGGGGAGCTCCTATAATTCACCCCTCCACTTT.

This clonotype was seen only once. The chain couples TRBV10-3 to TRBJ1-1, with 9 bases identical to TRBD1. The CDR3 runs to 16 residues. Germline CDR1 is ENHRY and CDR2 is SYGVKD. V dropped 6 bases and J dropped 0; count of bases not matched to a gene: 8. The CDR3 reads CAISGTGSLLNTEAFF. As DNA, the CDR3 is TGTGCCATCAGCGGGACAGGGAGCCTTCTGAACACTGAAGCTTTCTTT.

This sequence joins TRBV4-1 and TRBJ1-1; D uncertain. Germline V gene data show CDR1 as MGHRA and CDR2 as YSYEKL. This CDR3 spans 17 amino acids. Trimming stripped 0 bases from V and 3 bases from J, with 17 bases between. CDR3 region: CASSQDRVGKRDTEAFF. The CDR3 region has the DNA TGCGCCAGCAGCCAAGATCGAGTCGGGAAGCGGGACACTGAAGCTTTCTTT.

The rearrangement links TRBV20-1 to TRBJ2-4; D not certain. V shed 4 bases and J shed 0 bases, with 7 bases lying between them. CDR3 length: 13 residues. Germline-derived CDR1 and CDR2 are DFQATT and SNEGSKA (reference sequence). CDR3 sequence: CSAKGEAKNIQYF. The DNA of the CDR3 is TGCAGTGCTAAAGGAGAAGCCAAAAACATTCAGTACTTC.

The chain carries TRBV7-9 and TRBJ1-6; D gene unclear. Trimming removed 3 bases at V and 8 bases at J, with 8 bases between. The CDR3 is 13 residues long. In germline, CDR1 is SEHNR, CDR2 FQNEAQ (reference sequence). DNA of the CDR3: TGTGCCAGCAGCTTCCCCGGGGATTCACCCCTCCACTTT. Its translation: CASSFPGDSPLHF.

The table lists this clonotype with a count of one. The CDR3 here is CASSPDRGRSSNSPLHF. CDR3 DNA sequence: TGCGCCAGCAGCCCGGACAGGGGTCGGAGTAGCAATTCACCCCTCCACTTT. The chain links TRBV4-1 to TRBJ1-6, with 9 positions matching TRBD1. V trimming: 4 bases; J trimming: 7 bases; junction bases outside the gene matches: 11. This CDR3 is built from 17 residues. Germline values: CDR1 MGHRA, CDR2 YSYEKL.

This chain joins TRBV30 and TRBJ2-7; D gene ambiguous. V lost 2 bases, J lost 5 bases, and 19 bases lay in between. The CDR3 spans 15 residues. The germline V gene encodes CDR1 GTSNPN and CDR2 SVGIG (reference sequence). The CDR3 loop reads CAWSLSPNLGHEQYF. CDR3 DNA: TGTGCCTGGAGTCTTTCCCCTAACCTGGGCCACGAGCAGTACTTC.

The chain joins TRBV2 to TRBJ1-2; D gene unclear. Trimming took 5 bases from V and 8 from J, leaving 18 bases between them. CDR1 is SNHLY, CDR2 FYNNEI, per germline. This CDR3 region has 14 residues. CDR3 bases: TGTGCCAGCAGTCTCCGGGCAGGATCAGCGGGCTACACCTTC. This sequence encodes CASSLRAGSAGYTF.